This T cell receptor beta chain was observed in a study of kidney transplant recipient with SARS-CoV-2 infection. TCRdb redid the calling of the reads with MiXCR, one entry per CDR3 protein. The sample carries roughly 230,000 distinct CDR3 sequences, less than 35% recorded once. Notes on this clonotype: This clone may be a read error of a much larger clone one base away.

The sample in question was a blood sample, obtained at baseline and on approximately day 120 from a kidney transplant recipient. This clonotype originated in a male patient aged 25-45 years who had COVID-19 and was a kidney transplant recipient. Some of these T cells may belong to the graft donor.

CDR3 DNA: TGTGCCTGGAGTGTAGGTACCTATGTCGAGCAGTACTTC. Translating gives CAWSVGTYVEQYF. The chain is built from TRBV30 and TRBJ2-7; D remains ambiguous. The CDR3 runs 13 residues. CDR1 is GTSNPN and CDR2 is SVGIG in the germline V gene (reference sequence). V was trimmed by 0 bases and J by 6 bases, leaving 12 bases between them.